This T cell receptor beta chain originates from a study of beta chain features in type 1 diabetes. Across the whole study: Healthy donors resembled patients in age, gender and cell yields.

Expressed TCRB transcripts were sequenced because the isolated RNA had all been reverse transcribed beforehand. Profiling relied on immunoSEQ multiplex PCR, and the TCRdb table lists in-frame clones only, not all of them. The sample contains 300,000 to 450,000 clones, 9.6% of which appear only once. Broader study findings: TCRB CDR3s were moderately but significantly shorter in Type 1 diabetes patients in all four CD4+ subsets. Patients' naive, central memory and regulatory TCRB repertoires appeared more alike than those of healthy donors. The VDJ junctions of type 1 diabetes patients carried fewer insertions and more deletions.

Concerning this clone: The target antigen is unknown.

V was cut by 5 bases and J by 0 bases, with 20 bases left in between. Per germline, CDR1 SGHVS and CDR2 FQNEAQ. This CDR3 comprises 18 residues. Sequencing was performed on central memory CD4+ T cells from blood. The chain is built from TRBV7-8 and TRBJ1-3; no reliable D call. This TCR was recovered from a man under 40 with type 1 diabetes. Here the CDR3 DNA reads TGTGCCAGCAGCCATAGCGCCCCAACATCCTTCTCTGGAAACACCATATATTTT. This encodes CASSHSAPTSFSGNTIYF.